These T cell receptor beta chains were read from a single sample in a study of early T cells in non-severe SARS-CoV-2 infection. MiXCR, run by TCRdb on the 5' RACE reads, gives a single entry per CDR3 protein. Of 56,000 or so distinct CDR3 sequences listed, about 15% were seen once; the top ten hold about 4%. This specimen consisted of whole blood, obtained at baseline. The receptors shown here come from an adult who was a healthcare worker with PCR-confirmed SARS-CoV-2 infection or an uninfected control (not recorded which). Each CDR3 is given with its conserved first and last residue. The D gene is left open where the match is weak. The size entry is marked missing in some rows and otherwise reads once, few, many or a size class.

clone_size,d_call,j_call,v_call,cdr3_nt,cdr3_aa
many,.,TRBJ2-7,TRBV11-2,TGTGCCAGCAGCTTACTTCGCGGTCCCTACGAGCAGTACTTC,CASSLLRGPYEQYF
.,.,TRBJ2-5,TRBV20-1,TGCAGTGCAAGCGGTGTGACCCAGTACTTC,CSASGVTQYF
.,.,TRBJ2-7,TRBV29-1,TGCAGCGTTGCCAACCGGGACATCTACGAGCAGTACTTC,CSVANRDIYEQYF
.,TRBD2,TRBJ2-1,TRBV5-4,TGTGCCAGCAGCGGGGGACTAGACCTCTACAATGAGCAGTTCTTC,CASSGGLDLYNEQFF
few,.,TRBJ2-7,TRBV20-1,TGCAGTACCTCAAGCATGACACCCTACGAGCAGTACTTC,CSTSSMTPYEQYF
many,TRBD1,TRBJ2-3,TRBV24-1,TGTGCCACCAGTGACGGACAGGGGGACACAGATACGCAGTATTTT,CATSDGQGDTDTQYF
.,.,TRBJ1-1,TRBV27,TGTGCCAGCCACAGCGGGCAGCGGGGTGAAGCTTTCTTT,CASHSGQRGEAFF
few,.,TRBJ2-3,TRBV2,TGTGCCAGCAGTGTGGGCAGCGATCGCACAGATACGCAGTATTTT,CASSVGSDRTDTQYF
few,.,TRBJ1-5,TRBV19,TGTGCCAGTAGTCCAGCATATAGCAATCAGCCCCAGCATTTT,CASSPAYSNQPQHF
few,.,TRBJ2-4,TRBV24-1,TGTGCCACCAGTGTCGGACAGAGAAAAAACATTCAGTACTTC,CATSVGQRKNIQYF
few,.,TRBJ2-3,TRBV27,TGTGCCAGCAGTTTAGGATTCACAGATACGCAGTATTTT,CASSLGFTDTQYF
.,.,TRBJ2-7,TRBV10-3,TGTGCCTCCCACGAGCAGTACTTC,CASHEQYF
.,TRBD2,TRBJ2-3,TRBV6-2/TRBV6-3,TGTGCCAGCAGTGGGACTAGCGGGGCCCCTAGCACAGATACGCAGTATTTT,CASSGTSGAPSTDTQYF
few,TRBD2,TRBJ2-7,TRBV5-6,TGTGCCAGCAGCCGGACAACTAGCGGGGGCTCCTACGAGCAGTACTTC,CASSRTTSGGSYEQYF
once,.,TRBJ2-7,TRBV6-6,TGTGCCAGCAGAAGCTACGCATCAGAGACCTACGAGCAGTACTTC,CASRSYASETYEQYF
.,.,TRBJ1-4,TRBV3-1,TGTGCCAGCAGCCCGAGGAGGACCGGATTTGAAAAACTGTTTTTT,CASSPRRTGFEKLFF
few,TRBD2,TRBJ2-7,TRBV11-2,TGTGCCAGCGGGCCCCTGGGACTAGCGGGTTCCTACGAGCAGTACTTC,CASGPLGLAGSYEQYF
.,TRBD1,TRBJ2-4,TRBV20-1,TGCAGTGCTAGCGAGGGGGCCCGAGGGATTCAGTACTTC,CSASEGARGIQYF
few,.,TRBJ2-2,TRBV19,TGTGCCAGTAGTACCGCGGCTTCAGTCCCGAGGACCGGGGAGCTGTTTTTT,CASSTAASVPRTGELFF
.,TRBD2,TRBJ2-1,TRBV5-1,TGCGCCAGCACCACCGGACATCTTGGGGGGGACAATGAGCAGTTCTTC,CASTTGHLGGDNEQFF
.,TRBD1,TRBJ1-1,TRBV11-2,TGTGCCAGCAGCCCCTGGACAGGGTCGCGCACTGAAGCTTTCTTT,CASSPWTGSRTEAFF
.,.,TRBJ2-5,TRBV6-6,TGTGCCAGCAGAGCACCGGACATGGCTGAGACCCAGTACTTC,CASRAPDMAETQYF
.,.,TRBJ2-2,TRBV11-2,TGTGCCAGCAGCTCCTTTGAAAGTACCGGGGAGCTGTTTTTT,CASSSFESTGELFF
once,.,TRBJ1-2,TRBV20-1,TGCAGTGCTAGTGATGGGGGGCGAGGCTACACCTTC,CSASDGGRGYTF
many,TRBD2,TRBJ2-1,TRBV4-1,TGCGCCAGCAGCGATAGCGGGATCCATGAGCAGTTCTTC,CASSDSGIHEQFF
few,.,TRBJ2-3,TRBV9,TGTGCCAGCAGCGTAGAGGGGGGAAATACGCAGTATTTT,CASSVEGGNTQYF
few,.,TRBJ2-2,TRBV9,TGTGCCAGCGAGCCCCGCCAGGCGGGGTTGGAGCTGTTTTTT,CASEPRQAGLELFF
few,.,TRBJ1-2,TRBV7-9,TGTGCCAGCAGCCTTACCGGGACGATGTATGGCTACACCTTC,CASSLTGTMYGYTF
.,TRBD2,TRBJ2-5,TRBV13,TGTGCCAGCAGCCCCAGACCGGGACTAGTGGGTCGAGAGACCCAGTACTTC,CASSPRPGLVGRETQYF
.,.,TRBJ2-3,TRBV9,TGTGCCAGCAGCCTACAACGGGGTCCAGATACGCAGTATTTT,CASSLQRGPDTQYF
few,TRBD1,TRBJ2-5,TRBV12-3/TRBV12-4,TGTGCCAGCAGTCCTCGGGGACAGGAGGTGAAAGAGACCCAGTACTTC,CASSPRGQEVKETQYF
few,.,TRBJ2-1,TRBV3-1,TGTGCCAGCAGCCAAGATCCGGGTAGCGGAGAAACGAATGAGCAGTTCTTC,CASSQDPGSGETNEQFF
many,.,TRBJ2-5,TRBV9,TGTGCCAGCAGCGTAGGTAGGGTCGGAGAGACCCAGTACTTC,CASSVGRVGETQYF
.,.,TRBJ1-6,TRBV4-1,TGCGCCAGCAGCCAAGATCTTGAGTCACCCCTCCACTTT,CASSQDLESPLHF
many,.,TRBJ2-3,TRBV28,TGTGCCAGCAGCCGGGACGCCACAGATACGCAGTATTTT,CASSRDATDTQYF
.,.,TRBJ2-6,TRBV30,TGTGCCTGGAGTTATGGGGCCAACGTCCTGACTTTC,CAWSYGANVLTF
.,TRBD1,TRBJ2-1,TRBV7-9,TGTGCCAGCAGCTTGGAGGACAGGGGAAATGAGCAGTTCTTC,CASSLEDRGNEQFF
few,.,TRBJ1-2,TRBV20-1,TGCAGTGCTAGCAACCTTATCAACTATGGCTACACCTTC,CSASNLINYGYTF
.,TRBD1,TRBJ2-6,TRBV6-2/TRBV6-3,TGTGCCAGCAGCCTGACAGGGAGAAGTGGGGCCAACGTCCTGACTTTC,CASSLTGRSGANVLTF
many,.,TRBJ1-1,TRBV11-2,TGTGCCAGCAGGCAGGGGCATCTGAACACTGAAGCTTTCTTT,CASRQGHLNTEAFF
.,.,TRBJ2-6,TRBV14,TGTGCCAGCAGCCAAGGTGGATCTGGGGCCAACGTCCTGACTTTC,CASSQGGSGANVLTF
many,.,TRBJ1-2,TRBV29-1,TGCAGCGCTGGCGGGGGCCAGTCGGGCTATGGCTACACCTTC,CSAGGGQSGYGYTF
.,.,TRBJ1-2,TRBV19,TGTGCCAGTACCTCTGGACAGAGCTATGGCTACACCTTC,CASTSGQSYGYTF
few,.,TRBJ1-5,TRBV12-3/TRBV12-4,TGTGCCAGCAGGGGATCAGGGGACAATCAGCCCCAGCATTTT,CASRGSGDNQPQHF
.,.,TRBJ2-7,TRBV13,TGTGCCAGCAGCTTTCGGTTCCGCGGGGTTGGCGAGCAGTACTTC,CASSFRFRGVGEQYF
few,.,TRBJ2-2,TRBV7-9,TGTGCCAGCAGCCCGCGGGACGTATCTCAATCCGGGGAGCTGTTTTTT,CASSPRDVSQSGELFF
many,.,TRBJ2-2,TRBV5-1,TGCGCCAGCAGCTCGGTGACTGGCGGGGATACCGGGGAGCTGTTTTTT,CASSSVTGGDTGELFF
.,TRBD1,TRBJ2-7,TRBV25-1,TGTGCCAGCAGTGTTCTGGGACAGGGCTACGAGCAGTACTTC,CASSVLGQGYEQYF
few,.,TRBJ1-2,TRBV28,TGTGCCAGCAGTTTCATCGCCGGCGGCGGCTACACCTTC,CASSFIAGGGYTF
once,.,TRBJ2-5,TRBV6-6,TGTGCCAGCAGTTACGGCGATGAGACCCAGTACTTC,CASSYGDETQYF
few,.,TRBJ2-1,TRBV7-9,TGTGCCAGCAGTGCTAGCGAGAGCTCCTACAATGAGCAGTTCTTC,CASSASESSYNEQFF
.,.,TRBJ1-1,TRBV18,TGTGCCAGCTCGCGGTCTAAGGACACTGAAGCTTTCTTT,CASSRSKDTEAFF
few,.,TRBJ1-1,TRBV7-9,TGTGCCAGCACGCAAGACGGTTGGGGCACTGAAGCTTTCTTT,CASTQDGWGTEAFF
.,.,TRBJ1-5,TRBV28,TGTGCCAGCAGTTTGCGAGAGCCCCAGCATTTT,CASSLREPQHF